The clone carrying this T cell receptor beta chain was seen at least ten times. Between the trimmed V and J ends, which lost 5 bases and 3 bases, there was a span of 16 bases. CDR3 length: 16 residues. RNA transcripts served as the template for amplifying TCR beta CDR3 regions. HTBI primers were used for first-round RT-PCR of the TCR CDR3. TCRdb itself ran the multiplex PCR reads through MiXCR, one entry per CDR3 protein. The sample includes roughly 740,000 distinct CDR3 sequences, about 15% of them seen just once. This entry comes from a study of T cells in Graves' hyperthyroidism and ophthalmopathy.

The TCR sequence derives from a man younger than 30 with Graves' hyperthyroidism. The sequenced sample consisted of blood. This chain uses TRBV12-3 or TRBV12-4 with TRBJ2-2; D is perhaps TRBD2 (5 bases). The DNA of the CDR3 is TGTGCCAGCAGTCAGGACGAGGGTTTGTACACCGGGGAGCTGTTTTTT. It is translated as CASSQDEGLYTGELFF.